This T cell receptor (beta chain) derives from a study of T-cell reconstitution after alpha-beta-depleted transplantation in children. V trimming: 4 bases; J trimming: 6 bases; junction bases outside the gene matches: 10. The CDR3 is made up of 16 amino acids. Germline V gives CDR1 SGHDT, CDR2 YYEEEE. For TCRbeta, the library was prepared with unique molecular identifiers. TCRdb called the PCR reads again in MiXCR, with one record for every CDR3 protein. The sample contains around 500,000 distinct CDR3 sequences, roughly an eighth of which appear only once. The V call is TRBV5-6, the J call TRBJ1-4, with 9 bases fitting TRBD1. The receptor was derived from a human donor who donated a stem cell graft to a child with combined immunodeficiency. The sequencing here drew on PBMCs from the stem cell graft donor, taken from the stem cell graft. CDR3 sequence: CASSPTAGQGYEKLFF. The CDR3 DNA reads TGTGCCAGCAGCCCAACGGCGGGACAGGGATATGAAAAACTGTTTTTT.